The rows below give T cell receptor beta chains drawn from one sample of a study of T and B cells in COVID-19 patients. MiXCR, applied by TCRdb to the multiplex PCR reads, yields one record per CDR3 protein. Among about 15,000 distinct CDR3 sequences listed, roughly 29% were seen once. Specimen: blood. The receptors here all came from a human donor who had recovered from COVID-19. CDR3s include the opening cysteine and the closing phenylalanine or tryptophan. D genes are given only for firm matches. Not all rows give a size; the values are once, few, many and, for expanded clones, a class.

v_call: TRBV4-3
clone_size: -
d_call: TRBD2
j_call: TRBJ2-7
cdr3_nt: TGCGCCAGCAGCCATTCCCAGGGAGGGTTCAGCTCCTACGAGCAGTACTTC
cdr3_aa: CASSHSQGGFSSYEQYF

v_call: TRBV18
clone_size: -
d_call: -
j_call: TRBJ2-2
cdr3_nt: TGTGCCAGCTCACCACGGGACGGGGGATACACCGGGGAGCTGTTTTTT
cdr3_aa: CASSPRDGGYTGELFF

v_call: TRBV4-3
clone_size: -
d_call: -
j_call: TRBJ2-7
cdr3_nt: TGCGCCAGCAGCCGCGGACAGTCCTACGAGCAGTACTTC
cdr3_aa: CASSRGQSYEQYF

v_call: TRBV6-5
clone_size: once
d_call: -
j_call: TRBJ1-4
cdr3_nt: TGTGCCAGCAGTTACCCGGGCAGCTCAACTAATGAAAAACTGTTTTTT
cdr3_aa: CASSYPGSSTNEKLFF

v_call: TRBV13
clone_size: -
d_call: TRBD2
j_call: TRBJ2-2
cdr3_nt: TGTGCCGGGGGACTAGCGGGCACCGGGGAGCTGTTTTTT
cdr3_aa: CAGGLAGTGELFF

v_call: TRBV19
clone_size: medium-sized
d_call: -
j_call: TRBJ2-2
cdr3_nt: TGTGCCAGTAGTCCCACGGGGGATCTGGGGACCGGGGAGCTGTTTTTT
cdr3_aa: CASSPTGDLGTGELFF

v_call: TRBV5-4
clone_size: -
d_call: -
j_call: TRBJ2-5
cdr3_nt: TGTGCCAGCAGCTTGGGCGCATACCAAGAGACCCAGTACTTC
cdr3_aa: CASSLGAYQETQYF

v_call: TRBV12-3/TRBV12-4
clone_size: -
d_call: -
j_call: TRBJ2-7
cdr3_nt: TGTGCCAGCTGCACCGGGGGACTCAAAAACTACGAGCAGTACTTC
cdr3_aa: CASCTGGLKNYEQYF

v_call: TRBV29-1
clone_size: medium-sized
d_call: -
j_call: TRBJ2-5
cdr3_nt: TGCAGCGTTGAGGGTGATCACCAAGAGACCCAGTACTTC
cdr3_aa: CSVEGDHQETQYF

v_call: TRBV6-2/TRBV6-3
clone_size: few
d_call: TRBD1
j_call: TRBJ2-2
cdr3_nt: TGTGCCAGCAATCGCCCGGGACAGGGTGGGACCGGGGAGCTGTTTTTT
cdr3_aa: CASNRPGQGGTGELFF

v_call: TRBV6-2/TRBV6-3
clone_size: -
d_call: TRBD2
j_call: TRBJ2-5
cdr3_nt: TGTGCCAGCCGCGGTCCGGGGGGCCAAGAGACCCAGTACTTC
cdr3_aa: CASRGPGGQETQYF

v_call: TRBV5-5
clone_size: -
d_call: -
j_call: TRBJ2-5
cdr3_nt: TGTGCCAGCAGCCTTAGAATGGAGGGCGCGCAAGAGACCCAGTACTTC
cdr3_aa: CASSLRMEGAQETQYF

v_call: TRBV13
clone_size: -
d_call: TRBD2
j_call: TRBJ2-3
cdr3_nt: TGTGCCAGCAGCTCCCCGGGACTAGCGGGAGGGCCGGAACCAGATACGCAGTATTTT
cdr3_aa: CASSSPGLAGGPEPDTQYF

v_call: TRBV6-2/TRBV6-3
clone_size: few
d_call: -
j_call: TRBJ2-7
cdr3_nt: TGTGCCGGGGGAGGCGGACTTACTAACACCTACGAGCAGTACTTC
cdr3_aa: CAGGGGLTNTYEQYF

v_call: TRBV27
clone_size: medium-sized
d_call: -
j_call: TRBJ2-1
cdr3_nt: TGTGCCAGCAGTTTGGGAGGAAAGGCGTACAATGAGCAGTTCTTC
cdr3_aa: CASSLGGKAYNEQFF

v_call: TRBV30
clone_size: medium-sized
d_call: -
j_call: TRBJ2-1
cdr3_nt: TGTGCCTGGAGGCTCGGAGAGGGTGGGAGTGGACAGTTCTTC
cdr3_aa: CAWRLGEGGSGQFF

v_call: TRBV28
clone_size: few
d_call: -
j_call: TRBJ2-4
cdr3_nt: TGTGCCAGCAGGGGACCAGGACCCCTAGCCAAAAACATTCAGTACTTC
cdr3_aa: CASRGPGPLAKNIQYF

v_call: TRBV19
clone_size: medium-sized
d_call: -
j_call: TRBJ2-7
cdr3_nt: TGTGCCAGTAGTATTAGGTACGCATCGTGGACAGAGAGCTCCTACGAGCAGTACTTC
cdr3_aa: CASSIRYASWTESSYEQYF

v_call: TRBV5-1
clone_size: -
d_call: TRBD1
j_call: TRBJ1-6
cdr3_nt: TGCGCCAGCACGGCAACTGATATTACAGGGGCAGGTTCACCCCTCCACTTT
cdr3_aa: CASTATDITGAGSPLHF

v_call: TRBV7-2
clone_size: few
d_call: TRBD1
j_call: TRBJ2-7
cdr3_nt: TGTGCCAGCAGCTGGACAGGGTTTACTTACGAGCAGTACTTC
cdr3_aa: CASSWTGFTYEQYF

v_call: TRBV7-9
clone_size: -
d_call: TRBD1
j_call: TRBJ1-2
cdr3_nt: TGTGCCAGCACCCAAGCGGGAGGGGGCGCCCATGGCTACACCTTC
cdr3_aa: CASTQAGGGAHGYTF

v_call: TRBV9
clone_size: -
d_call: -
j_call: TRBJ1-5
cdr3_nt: TGTGCCAGCAGCGTCATGGGCGACCCGCCCCAGCATTTT
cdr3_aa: CASSVMGDPPQHF

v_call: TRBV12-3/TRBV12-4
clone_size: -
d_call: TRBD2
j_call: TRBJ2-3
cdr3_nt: TGTGCCAGCAGTTTAAGACTAGCGGGGGCGTCGTGTTGG
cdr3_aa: CASSLRLAGASCW

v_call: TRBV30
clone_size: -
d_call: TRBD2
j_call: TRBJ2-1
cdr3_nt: TGTGCCGGCACTAGCGGCTCCTACAATGAGCAGTTCTTC
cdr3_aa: CAGTSGSYNEQFF

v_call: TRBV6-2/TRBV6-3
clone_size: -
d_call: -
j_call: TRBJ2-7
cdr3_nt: TGTGCCAGCAGTTACGGGACCGACTACGAGCAGTACTTC
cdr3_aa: CASSYGTDYEQYF

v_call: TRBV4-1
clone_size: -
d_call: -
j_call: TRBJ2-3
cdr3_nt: TGCGCCAGCAGATCAAAGATCTCGTACGATACGCAGTATTTT
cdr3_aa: CASRSKISYDTQYF

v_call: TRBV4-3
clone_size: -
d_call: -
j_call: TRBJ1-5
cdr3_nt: TGCGCCAGCAGCCAAGAACATTCATCCCAGCCCCAGCATTTT
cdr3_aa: CASSQEHSSQPQHF

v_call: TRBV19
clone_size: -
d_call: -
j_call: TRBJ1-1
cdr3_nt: TGTGCCAGTAGTAAGGAGGGTTGGACTGAAGCTTTCTTT
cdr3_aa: CASSKEGWTEAFF

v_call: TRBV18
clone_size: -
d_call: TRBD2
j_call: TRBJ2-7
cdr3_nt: TGTGCCAGCTCGCCGACGCGCGGGAGCTCCTACGAGCAGTACTTC
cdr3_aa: CASSPTRGSSYEQYF

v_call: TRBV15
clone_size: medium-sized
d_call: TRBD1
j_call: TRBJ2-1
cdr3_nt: TGTGCCACCAGCAGAGTGGGGGACAGGGGGAACAAGGAGCAGTTCTTC
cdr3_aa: CATSRVGDRGNKEQFF

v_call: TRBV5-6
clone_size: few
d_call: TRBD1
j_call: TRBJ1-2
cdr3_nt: TGTGCCAGCAGCCGGACAGGACATGCCTTC
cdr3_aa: CASSRTGHAF

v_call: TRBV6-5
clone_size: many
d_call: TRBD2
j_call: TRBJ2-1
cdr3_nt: TGTGCCAGCAGCCGATGGACTAGCGGGGGGATATACAATGAGCAGTTCTTC
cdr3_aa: CASSRWTSGGIYNEQFF

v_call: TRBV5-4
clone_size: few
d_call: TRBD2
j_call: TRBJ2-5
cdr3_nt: TGTGCCAGCAGCTTGCCCACTAGCGGGAGGGGGCAAGAGACCCAGTACTTC
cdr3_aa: CASSLPTSGRGQETQYF

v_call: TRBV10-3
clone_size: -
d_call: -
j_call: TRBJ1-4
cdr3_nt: TGTGCCATCAGTGTGGGGGCATCGACTAATGAAAAACTGTTTTTT
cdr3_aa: CAISVGASTNEKLFF

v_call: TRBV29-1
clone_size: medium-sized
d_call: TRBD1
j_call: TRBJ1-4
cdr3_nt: TGCAGCGTCTCGGGGACAGGGAATGAAAAACTGTTTTTT
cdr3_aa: CSVSGTGNEKLFF

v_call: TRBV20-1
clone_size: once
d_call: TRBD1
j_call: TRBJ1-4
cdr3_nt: TGCAGTGCTAGAGGCGGGACAGTTAATGAAAAACTGTTTTTT
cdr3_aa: CSARGGTVNEKLFF

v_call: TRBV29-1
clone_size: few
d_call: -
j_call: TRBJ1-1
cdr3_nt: TGCAGCGTTGGCCCCGTGCTGGGGAACACTGAAGCTTTCTTT
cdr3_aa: CSVGPVLGNTEAFF

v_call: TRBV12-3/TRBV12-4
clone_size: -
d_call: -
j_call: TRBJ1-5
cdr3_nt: TGTGCCAGCAGTCGGGGGACCAGCAATCAGCCCCAGCATTTT
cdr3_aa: CASSRGTSNQPQHF

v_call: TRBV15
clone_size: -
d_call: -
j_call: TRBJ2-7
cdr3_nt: TGTGCCACCAGCGGAAGGGCAGGGCGCCACGAGCAGTACTTC
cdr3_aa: CATSGRAGRHEQYF

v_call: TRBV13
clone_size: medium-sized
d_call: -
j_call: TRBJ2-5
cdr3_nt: TGTGCCAGCAGCCCATATCGGGGCAGCGAGTACGGAGAGACCCAGTACTTC
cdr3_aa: CASSPYRGSEYGETQYF

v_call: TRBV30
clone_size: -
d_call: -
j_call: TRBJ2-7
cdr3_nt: TGTGCCTGGAGTGGGACAGTTTACGAGCAGTACTTC
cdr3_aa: CAWSGTVYEQYF

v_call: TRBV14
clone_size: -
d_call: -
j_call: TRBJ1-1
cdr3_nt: TGTGCCAGCAGCCGGTGGGGGGACACTGAAGCTTTCTTT
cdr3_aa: CASSRWGDTEAFF

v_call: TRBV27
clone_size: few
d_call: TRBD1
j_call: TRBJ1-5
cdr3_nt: TGTGCCAGCAGTTTAGACAGGGGGCTCGGGGGCAATCAGCCCCAGCATTTT
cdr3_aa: CASSLDRGLGGNQPQHF

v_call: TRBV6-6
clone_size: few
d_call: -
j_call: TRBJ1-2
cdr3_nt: TGTGCCAGTAGTTTTGAGAGGGTTTATGGCTACACCTTC
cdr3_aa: CASSFERVYGYTF

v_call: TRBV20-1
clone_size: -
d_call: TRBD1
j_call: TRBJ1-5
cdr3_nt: TGCAGTGCTGGACGGGGGACAGGGAGTCAGCCCCAGCATTTT
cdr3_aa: CSAGRGTGSQPQHF

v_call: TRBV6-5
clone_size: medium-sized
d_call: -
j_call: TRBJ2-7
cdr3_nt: TGTGCCAGCAGTTACACGAAGGGGGAGCAGTACTTC
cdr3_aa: CASSYTKGEQYF

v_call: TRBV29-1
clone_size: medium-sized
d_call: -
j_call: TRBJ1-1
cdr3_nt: TGCAGCGTTTCCAGGAACACTGAAGCTTTCTTT
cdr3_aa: CSVSRNTEAFF

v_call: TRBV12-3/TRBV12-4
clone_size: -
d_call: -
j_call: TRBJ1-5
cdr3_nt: TGTGCCAGCAGCCGCCCTCAGGATCAGCCCCAGCATTTT
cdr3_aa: CASSRPQDQPQHF

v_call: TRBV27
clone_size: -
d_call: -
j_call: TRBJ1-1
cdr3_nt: TGTGCCAGCAGTTTAGAGGCGAACACTGAAGCTTTCTTT
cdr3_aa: CASSLEANTEAFF

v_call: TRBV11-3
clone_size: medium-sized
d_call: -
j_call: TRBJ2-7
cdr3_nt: TGTGCCAGCAGCCGAAGTTCCTACGAGCAGTACTTC
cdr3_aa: CASSRSSYEQYF

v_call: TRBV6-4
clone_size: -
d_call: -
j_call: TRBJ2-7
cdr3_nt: TGTGCCAGCAGTGACTCCTCGGGACGGACAACCCACGAGCAGTACTTC
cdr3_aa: CASSDSSGRTTHEQYF

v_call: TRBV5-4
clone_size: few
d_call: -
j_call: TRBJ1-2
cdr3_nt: TGTGCCAGCAGCTTGGAGAGGAACTATGGCTACACCTTC
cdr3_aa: CASSLERNYGYTF

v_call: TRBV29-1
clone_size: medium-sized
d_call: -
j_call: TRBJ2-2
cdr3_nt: TGCAGCGGTGACAATAGGGGGGAGCTGTTTTTT
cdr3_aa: CSGDNRGELFF

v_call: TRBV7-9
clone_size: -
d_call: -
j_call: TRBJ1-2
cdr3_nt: TGTGCCAGCAGCCCTAGGAAGTCGGGTGGCAACTATGGCTACACCTTC
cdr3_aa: CASSPRKSGGNYGYTF

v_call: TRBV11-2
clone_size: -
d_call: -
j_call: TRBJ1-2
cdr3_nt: TGTGCCAGCAGGGACGTCTTAGGCTACACCTTC
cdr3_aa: CASRDVLGYTF

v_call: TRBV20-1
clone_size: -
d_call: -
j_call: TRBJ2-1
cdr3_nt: TGCAGTGCTAATAACCACCCGATAGCGGCGAGCTCCTACAATGAGCAGTTCTTC
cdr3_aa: CSANNHPIAASSYNEQFF

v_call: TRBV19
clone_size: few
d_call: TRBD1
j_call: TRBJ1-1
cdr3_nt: TGTGCCAGTAGTACCACCCGCCTAGACAGGGGACCCGAAGCTTTCTTT
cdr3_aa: CASSTTRLDRGPEAFF

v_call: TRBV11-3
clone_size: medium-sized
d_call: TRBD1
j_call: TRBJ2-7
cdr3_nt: TGTGCCAGCAGCCTGGGACAGGGACTTCCCTACGAGCAGTACTTC
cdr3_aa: CASSLGQGLPYEQYF

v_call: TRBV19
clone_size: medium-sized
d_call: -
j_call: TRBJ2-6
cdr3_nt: TGTGCCAGTAGCGGACAGCCTCTGTCTAGGGCCAACGTCCTGACTTTC
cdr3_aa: CASSGQPLSRANVLTF